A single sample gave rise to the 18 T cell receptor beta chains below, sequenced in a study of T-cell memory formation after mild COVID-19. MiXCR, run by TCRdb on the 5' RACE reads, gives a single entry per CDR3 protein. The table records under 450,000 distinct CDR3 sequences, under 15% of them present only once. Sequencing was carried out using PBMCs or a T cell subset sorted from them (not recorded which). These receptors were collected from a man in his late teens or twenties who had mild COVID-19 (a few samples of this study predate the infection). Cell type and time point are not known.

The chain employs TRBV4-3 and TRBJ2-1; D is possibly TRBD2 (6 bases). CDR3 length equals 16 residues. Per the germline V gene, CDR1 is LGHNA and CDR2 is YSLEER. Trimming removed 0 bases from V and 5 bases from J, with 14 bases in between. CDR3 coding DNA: TGCGCCAGCAGCCAAGAGGAGGGGCAGACAAACAATGAGCAGTTCTTC. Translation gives CASSQEEGQTNNEQFF.

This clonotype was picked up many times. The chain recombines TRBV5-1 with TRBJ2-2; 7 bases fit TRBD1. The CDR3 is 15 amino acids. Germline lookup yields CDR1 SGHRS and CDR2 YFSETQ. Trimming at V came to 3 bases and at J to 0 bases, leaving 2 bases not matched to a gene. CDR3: CASSWGTANTGELFF. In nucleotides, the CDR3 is TGCGCCAGCAGCTGGGGGACAGCGAACACCGGGGAGCTGTTTTTT.

DNA of the CDR3: TGTGCCAGCAGTTCCGCGGGGGGGTTAGCCAAAAACATTCAGTACTTC. This gives the protein CASSSAGGLAKNIQYF. J is TRBJ2-4 and V is TRBV6-6, with 9 positions matching TRBD2. V dropped 4 bases and J dropped 0; count of bases not matched to a gene: 4. The CDR3 contains 16 residues. In germline, CDR1 is MNHNY, CDR2 SVGAGI (reference sequence).

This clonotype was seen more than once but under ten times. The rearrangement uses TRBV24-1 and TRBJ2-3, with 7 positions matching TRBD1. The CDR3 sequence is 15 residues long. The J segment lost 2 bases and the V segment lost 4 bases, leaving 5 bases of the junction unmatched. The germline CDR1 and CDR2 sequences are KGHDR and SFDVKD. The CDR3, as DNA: TGTGCCACCAGTGAGAGGACAGGCCTCACAGATACGCAGTATTTT. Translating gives CATSERTGLTDTQYF.

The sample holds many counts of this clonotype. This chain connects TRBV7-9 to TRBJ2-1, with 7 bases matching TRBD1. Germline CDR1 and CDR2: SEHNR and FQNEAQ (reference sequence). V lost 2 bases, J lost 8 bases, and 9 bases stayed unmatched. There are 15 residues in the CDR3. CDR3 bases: TGTGCCAGCAGCTTATTGCAGGCAGGGGGAGATGAGCAGTTCTTC. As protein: CASSLLQAGGDEQFF. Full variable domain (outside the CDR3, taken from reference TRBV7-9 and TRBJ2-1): DTGVSQNPRHKITKRGQNVTFRCDPISEHNRLYWYRQTLGQGPEFLTYFQNEAQLEKSRLLSDRFSAERPKGSFSTLEIQRTEQGDSAMYLCASSLLQAGGDEQFFGPGTRLTVL.

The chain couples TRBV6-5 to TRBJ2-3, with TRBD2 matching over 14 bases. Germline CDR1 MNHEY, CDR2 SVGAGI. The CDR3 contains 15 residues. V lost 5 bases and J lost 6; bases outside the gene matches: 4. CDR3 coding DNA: TGTGCCAGCAGTCGACTAGCGGGGGGGCTGGATACGCAGTATTTT. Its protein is CASSRLAGGLDTQYF.

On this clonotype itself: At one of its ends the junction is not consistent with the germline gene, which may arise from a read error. The CDR3 here is CASSLMGYGDTIYF. The CDR3 nucleotides read TGTGCCAGCAGCTTAATGGGATATGGAGACACCATATATTTT. This sequence joins TRBV7-9 and TRBJ1-3, with D uncertain. Germline values: CDR1 SEHNR, CDR2 FQNEAQ (reference sequence). The CDR3 extends over 14 amino acids.

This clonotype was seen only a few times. For the CDR3, the DNA is TGCGCCAGCAGCGGAGGACAGTTGAACACTGAAGCTTTCTTT. Amino acids: CASSGGQLNTEAFF. The chain is built from TRBV5-1 and TRBJ1-1; D is possibly TRBD1 (6 bases). Germline V lookup: CDR1 SGHRS, CDR2 YFSETQ. CDR3 length equals 14 residues. V lost 4 bases and J lost 0, with 10 bases in between.

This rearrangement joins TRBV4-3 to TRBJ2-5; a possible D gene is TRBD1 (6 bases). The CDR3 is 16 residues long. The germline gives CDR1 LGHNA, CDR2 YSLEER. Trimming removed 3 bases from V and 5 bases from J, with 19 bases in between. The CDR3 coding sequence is TGCGCCAGCAGCCATGCCACGCCAGGGGTATCGGAGACCCAGTACTTC. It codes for CASSHATPGVSETQYF.

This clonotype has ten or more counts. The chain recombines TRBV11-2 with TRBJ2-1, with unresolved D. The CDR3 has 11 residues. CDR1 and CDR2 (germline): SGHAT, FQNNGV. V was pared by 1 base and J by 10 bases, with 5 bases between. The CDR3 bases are TGTGCCAGCAGCTTAGTACTAGAGCAGTTCTTC. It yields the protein CASSLVLEQFF.

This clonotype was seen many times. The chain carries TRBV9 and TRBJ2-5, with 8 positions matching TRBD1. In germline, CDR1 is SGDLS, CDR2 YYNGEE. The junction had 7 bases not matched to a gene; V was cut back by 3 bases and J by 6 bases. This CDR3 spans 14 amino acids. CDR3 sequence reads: CASSGTGNPKTQYF. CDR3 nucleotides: TGTGCCAGCAGCGGGACAGGGAATCCTAAGACCCAGTACTTC.

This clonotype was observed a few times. The CDR3 region is CASSEVLGVGGYTF. CDR3 bases: TGTGCCAGCAGTGAAGTTTTGGGGGTCGGGGGCTACACCTTC. The chain couples TRBV25-1 to TRBJ1-2, with a possible D match to TRBD1 (5 bases). Germline CDR1 and CDR2: MGHDK and SYGVNS. Trimming shortened V by 2 bases and J by 8 bases, and 15 bases separated the two germline ends. The CDR3 sequence is 14 residues long.

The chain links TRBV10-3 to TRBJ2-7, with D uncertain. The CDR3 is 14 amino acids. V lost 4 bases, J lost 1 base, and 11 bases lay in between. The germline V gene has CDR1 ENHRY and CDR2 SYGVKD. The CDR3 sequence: CAISADTTSYEQYF. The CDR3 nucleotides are TGTGCCATCAGTGCCGACACCACTTCCTACGAGCAGTACTTC.

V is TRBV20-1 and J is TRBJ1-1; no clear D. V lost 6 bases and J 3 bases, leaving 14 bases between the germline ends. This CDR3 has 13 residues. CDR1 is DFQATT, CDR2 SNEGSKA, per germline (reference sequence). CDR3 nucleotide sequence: TGCAGTGCCAGGAGGGTATCGGACACTGAAGCTTTCTTT. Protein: CSARRVSDTEAFF.

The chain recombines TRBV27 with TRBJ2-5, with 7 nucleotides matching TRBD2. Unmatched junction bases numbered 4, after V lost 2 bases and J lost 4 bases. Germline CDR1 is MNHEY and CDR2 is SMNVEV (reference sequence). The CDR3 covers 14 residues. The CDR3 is CASSLREGGETQYF. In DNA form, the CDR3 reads TGTGCCAGCAGTTTAAGGGAGGGTGGAGAGACCCAGTACTTC.

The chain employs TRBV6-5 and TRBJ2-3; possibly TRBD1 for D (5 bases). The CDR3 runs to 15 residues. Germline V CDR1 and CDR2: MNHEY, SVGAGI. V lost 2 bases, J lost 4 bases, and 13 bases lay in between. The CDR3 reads CASSYGRQIPDTQYF. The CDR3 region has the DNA TGTGCCAGCAGTTACGGCCGACAGATACCAGATACGCAGTATTTT.

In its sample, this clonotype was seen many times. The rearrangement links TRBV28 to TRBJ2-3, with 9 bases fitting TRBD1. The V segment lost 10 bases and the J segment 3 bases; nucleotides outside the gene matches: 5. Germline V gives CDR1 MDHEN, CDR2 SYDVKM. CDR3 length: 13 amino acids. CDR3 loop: CATQGQGTDTQYF. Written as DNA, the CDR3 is TGTGCCACCCAGGGACAGGGTACAGATACGCAGTATTTT.

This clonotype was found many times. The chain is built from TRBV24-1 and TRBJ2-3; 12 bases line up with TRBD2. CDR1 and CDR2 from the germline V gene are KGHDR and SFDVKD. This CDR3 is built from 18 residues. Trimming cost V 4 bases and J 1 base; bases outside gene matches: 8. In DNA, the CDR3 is TGTGCCACCAGTGAAACGACTAGCGGGGGATCCCGCACAGATACGCAGTATTTT. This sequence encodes CATSETTSGGSRTDTQYF.